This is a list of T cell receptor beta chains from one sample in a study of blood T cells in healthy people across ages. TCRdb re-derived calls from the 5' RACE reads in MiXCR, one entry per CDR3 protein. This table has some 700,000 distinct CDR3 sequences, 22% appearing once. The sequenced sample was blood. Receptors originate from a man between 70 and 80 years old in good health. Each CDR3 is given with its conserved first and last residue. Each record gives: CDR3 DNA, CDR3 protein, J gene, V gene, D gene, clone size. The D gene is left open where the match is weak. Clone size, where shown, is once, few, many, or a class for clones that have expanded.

CDR3nt: TGTGCCAGCAGGACAGGGAAGGGGTACCAAGAGACCCAGTACTTC
CDR3aa: CASRTGKGYQETQYF
j_gene: TRBJ2-5
v_gene: TRBV12-3/TRBV12-4
d_gene: TRBD1
abundance: -

CDR3nt: TGTGCCAGCAGCAAAGTTTTAGCAGTGTCCTACGAGCAGTACTTC
CDR3aa: CASSKVLAVSYEQYF
j_gene: TRBJ2-7
v_gene: TRBV21-1
d_gene: -
abundance: -

CDR3nt: TGTGCCAGCAGTGGAGACGCAGTCACGGATACGCAGTATTTT
CDR3aa: CASSGDAVTDTQYF
j_gene: TRBJ2-3
v_gene: TRBV27
d_gene: -
abundance: -

CDR3nt: TGTGCCAGCAGTTCTCGACTCTCGGGGGCCAAAAACATTCAGTACTTC
CDR3aa: CASSSRLSGAKNIQYF
j_gene: TRBJ2-4
v_gene: TRBV6-5
d_gene: -
abundance: -

CDR3nt: TGTGCCAGCAGTCCCGTCCGGGACTCCTCCCTAGGCTACACCTTC
CDR3aa: CASSPVRDSSLGYTF
j_gene: TRBJ1-2
v_gene: TRBV6-5
d_gene: -
abundance: few

CDR3nt: TGCGCCAGCAGCCAAGATGGGAACAGGTACAATGAGCAGTTCTTC
CDR3aa: CASSQDGNRYNEQFF
j_gene: TRBJ2-1
v_gene: TRBV4-3
d_gene: -
abundance: many

CDR3nt: TGTGCCAGCTCAAACCAAGGAGAGACCCAGTACTTC
CDR3aa: CASSNQGETQYF
j_gene: TRBJ2-5
v_gene: TRBV18
d_gene: -
abundance: few

CDR3nt: TGTGCCAGCAGTGAACTACTAGCGGGGGGCACAGATACGCAGTATTTT
CDR3aa: CASSELLAGGTDTQYF
j_gene: TRBJ2-3
v_gene: TRBV2
d_gene: TRBD2
abundance: few

CDR3nt: TGTGCCAGCAGCCGCCACCTAGCGGGAGGAACAGATACGCAGTGTTTT
CDR3aa: CASSRHLAGGTDTQCF
j_gene: TRBJ2-3
v_gene: TRBV7-2
d_gene: TRBD2
abundance: -

CDR3nt: TGTGCCAGCAGCCAAGGACAGGTCTATGGCTACACCTTC
CDR3aa: CASSQGQVYGYTF
j_gene: TRBJ1-2
v_gene: TRBV14
d_gene: -
abundance: -

CDR3nt: TGTGCCAGCAGAGCGACCGGAGACACTGAAGCTTTCTTT
CDR3aa: CASRATGDTEAFF
j_gene: TRBJ1-1
v_gene: TRBV12-3/TRBV12-4
d_gene: -
abundance: -

CDR3nt: TGTGCCAGCAGTTTCGGAGCGGGAGGATCAACAGATACGCAGTATTTT
CDR3aa: CASSFGAGGSTDTQYF
j_gene: TRBJ2-3
v_gene: TRBV12-3/TRBV12-4
d_gene: TRBD2
abundance: many

CDR3nt: TGTGCCAGCAGCGGCGGGAACAGGGGGCGAGAAGCTTCCTTT
CDR3aa: CASSGGNRGREASF
j_gene: TRBJ1-1
v_gene: TRBV7-2
d_gene: TRBD1
abundance: -

CDR3nt: TGTGCCAGCGTCTCAGGACAGGAGAATTCACCCCTCCACTTT
CDR3aa: CASVSGQENSPLHF
j_gene: TRBJ1-6
v_gene: TRBV6-6
d_gene: TRBD1
abundance: few

CDR3nt: TGTGCCATCAGTGAGTCGACAGTCTACAGGGAGACCTACGAGCAGTACTTC
CDR3aa: CAISESTVYRETYEQYF
j_gene: TRBJ2-7
v_gene: TRBV10-3
d_gene: -
abundance: -

CDR3nt: TGTGCCAGCAGCTATGAAGGGGGGGTCCAAGAGACCCAGTACTTC
CDR3aa: CASSYEGGVQETQYF
j_gene: TRBJ2-5
v_gene: TRBV7-9
d_gene: -
abundance: few

CDR3nt: TGTGCCAGCAGCAACCCCGGGACTAGCGGGGGGAGAATCCCAAGACAAGAGACCCAGTACTTC
CDR3aa: CASSNPGTSGGRIPRQETQYF
j_gene: TRBJ2-5
v_gene: TRBV28
d_gene: TRBD2
abundance: -

CDR3nt: TGTGCCAGCTCCCGGGACAGCAGCTACTCTGGAAACACCATATATTTT
CDR3aa: CASSRDSSYSGNTIYF
j_gene: TRBJ1-3
v_gene: TRBV18
d_gene: TRBD1
abundance: -

CDR3nt: TGTGCCAGCAGTCAAAACCTGGGGACTGGGGCCAACGTCCTGACTTTC
CDR3aa: CASSQNLGTGANVLTF
j_gene: TRBJ2-6
v_gene: TRBV12-3/TRBV12-4
d_gene: -
abundance: many

CDR3nt: TGCAGTGCTACCGGACAGGGGTGGCATGGCTACACCTTC
CDR3aa: CSATGQGWHGYTF
j_gene: TRBJ1-2
v_gene: TRBV20-1
d_gene: TRBD1
abundance: many

CDR3nt: TGCGCCAGCAGCATCGGACAGGGAGGTCAGCCCCAGCATTTT
CDR3aa: CASSIGQGGQPQHF
j_gene: TRBJ1-5
v_gene: TRBV5-1
d_gene: TRBD1
abundance: -

CDR3nt: TGTGCCAGCAGTTCCCGACTAGCGGGGTCTCAAGAGACCCAGTACTTC
CDR3aa: CASSSRLAGSQETQYF
j_gene: TRBJ2-5
v_gene: TRBV6-2/TRBV6-3
d_gene: TRBD2
abundance: few

CDR3nt: TGTGCCAGCAGTGAGTCCACAGGGGGAGAGACCCAGTACTTC
CDR3aa: CASSESTGGETQYF
j_gene: TRBJ2-5
v_gene: TRBV2
d_gene: TRBD1
abundance: -